This T cell receptor beta chain was observed in a study of blood T cell repertoires in COVID-19. Study-level background: PBMCs, B-cell-depleted T cells, or T cells provided the cDNA or gDNA that made up the material.

The CDR3 covers 14 residues. Trimming shortened V by 4 bases and J by 4 bases, and 11 bases separated the two germline ends. Germline V gene lookup returns CDR1 SNHLY and CDR2 FYNNEI. TCRdb keeps only in-frame clones here, not all; method: immunoSEQ multiplex PCR. There are 260,000 or so clones in the sample; roughly 86% occur only once, and approximately 2.4% lies in the top ten. The sequence was collected from a woman aged 25 to 39 with acute COVID-19. V and J are TRBV2 and TRBJ1-5; no clear D gene. The sequenced sample was PBMCs or T cells enriched from blood (not recorded which). CDR3 coding DNA: TGTGCCAGCAGTGGGTTGAGGTCTAATCAGCCCCAGCATTTT. It encodes CASSGLRSNQPQHF.